This TCR beta chain was obtained from a study of T cell responses to AZD1222 COVID-19 vaccine. Study details: Second-dose recipients at about 4 or about 12 weeks were treated as one pooled group.

General observations from the study: The CD4 TCRs associated with vaccination extended across spike and predominated at 160-218 and 743-854. At baseline, seropositivity was found in only six or seven AZD1222 recipients.

This clone was seen many times. What it recognizes is unknown. Some clones are missing from TCRdb's copy, which holds only in-frame ones; the method was immunoSEQ multiplex PCR. The table records approximately 170,000 clones, approximately 90% of them present only once. This clonotype originated in an adult in good health. This material consisted of peripheral blood, taken on day 0 of AZD1222 vaccination.

CDR3 loop: CASSLGPGGNTEAFF. CDR3 bases: TGTGCCAGCAGTTTAGGGCCAGGGGGGAACACTGAAGCTTTCTTT. The V gene is TRBV28, the J gene TRBJ1-1, with TRBD1 identical over 7 bases. V dropped 2 bases and J dropped 1; count of bases not matched to a gene: 4. The CDR3 contains 15 residues. From germline, CDR1 is MDHEN and CDR2 SYDVKM.